This T cell receptor (beta chain) was identified during a study of T cell repertoires in cytomegalovirus infection. Across the study: It was the public TCR beta signatures that indicated both CMV infection and matching HLA type.

The V gene lost 2 bases and the J gene lost 1 base, with 11 bases spanning the gap. This CDR3 has 15 residues. CDR1 is SGHTA and CDR2 is FQGTGA in the germline V gene. This clonotype was seen repeatedly, ten times or more. Its cognate antigen is unknown. The study, taken as a whole, reports: People with CMV and the relevant HLA were identified by cumulative public TCR beta family frequency. HLA-C-restricted CMV clonotypes gave the most frequent clonotype in two of eight donors.

One entry per CDR3 protein results from TCRdb running MiXCR on the reads. This sample has 200,000 to 300,000 distinct CDR3 sequences; about an eighth occur once, and the top ten carry around 9.5%. This sequence joins TRBV7-3 and TRBJ1-1, with a possible D match to TRBD1 (5 bases). The receptor's source is a human donor in good health (CMV status not recorded). Some clones in this sample may be carry-over from other donors' samples. The sequenced material came from PBMCs. The chain's CDR3 is CASSLLPGPNTEAFF. The CDR3, as DNA: TGTGCCAGCAGCTTATTACCGGGACCGAACACTGAAGCTTTCTTT.